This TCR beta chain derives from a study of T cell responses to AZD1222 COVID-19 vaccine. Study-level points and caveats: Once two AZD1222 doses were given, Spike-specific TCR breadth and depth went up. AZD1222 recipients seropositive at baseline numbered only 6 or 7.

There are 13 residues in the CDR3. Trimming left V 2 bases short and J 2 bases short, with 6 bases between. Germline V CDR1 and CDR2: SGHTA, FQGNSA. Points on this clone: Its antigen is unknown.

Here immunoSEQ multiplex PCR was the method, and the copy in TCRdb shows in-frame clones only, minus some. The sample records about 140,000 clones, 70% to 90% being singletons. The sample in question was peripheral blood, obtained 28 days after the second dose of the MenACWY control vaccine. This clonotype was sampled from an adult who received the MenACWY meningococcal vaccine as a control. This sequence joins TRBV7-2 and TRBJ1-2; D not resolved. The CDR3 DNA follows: TGTGCCAGCAGCTTAACCCGAAACTATGGCTACACCTTC. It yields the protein CASSLTRNYGYTF.